These 9 T cell receptor beta chains were sequenced from one sample in a study of blood T cells in healthy people across ages. A second PCR, run for roughly 7 to 12 cycles, used a sample-barcoded 5' primer plus a J-beta primer mix. TCRdb reanalysed the 5' RACE reads using MiXCR and keeps one entry per CDR3 protein. The table includes nearly 1 million distinct CDR3 sequences, roughly 50% detected once. The sequenced sample was blood. The receptors originated from a woman aged 55-69 years in good health.

For this clonotype: One junction end disagrees with the germline gene, perhaps due to a read error. The chain joins TRBV29-1 to TRBJ1-4; 8 bases align to TRBD1. CDR1 is SQVTM and CDR2 is ANQGSEA in the germline V gene. CDR3 size: 12 residues. CDR3 residues: CGVGQGGEKLFF. The DNA for the CDR3 is TGCGGCGTTGGACAGGGTGGTGAAAAACTGTTTTTT.

The V and J genes are TRBV14 and TRBJ2-5, with 7 bases fitting TRBD1. From germline, CDR1 is SGHDN and CDR2 FVKESK. CDR3 length: 15 residues. Trimming took 3 bases from V and 5 from J; bases not matched to a gene: 9. CDR3 sequence reads: CASSQAYRGGETQYF. The CDR3 bases are TGTGCCAGCAGCCAGGCTTACAGGGGCGGTGAGACCCAGTACTTC.

This clonotype occurred a few times. The rearrangement uses TRBV29-1 and TRBJ1-1; D remains ambiguous. This CDR3 region has 11 residues. Germline loops: CDR1 SQVTM, CDR2 ANQGSEA. Trimming removed 4 bases from V and 3 bases from J, with 6 bases in between. The CDR3 loop reads CSVVSDTEAFF. The DNA of the CDR3 is TGCAGCGTTGTGTCAGACACTGAAGCTTTCTTT.

In this sample, this clonotype turned up a few times. The V gene is TRBV6-5, the J gene TRBJ2-7; D possibly uses TRBD1 or TRBD2 (5 bases each). The CDR3 is 11 residues long. The V end was cut by 3 bases, the J end by 9 bases, with 9 bases between. CDR1 is MNHEY and CDR2 is SVGAGI in the germline V gene. This CDR3 reads CASSYTGRQYF. CDR3 nucleotide sequence: TGTGCCAGCAGTTATACGGGACGGCAGTACTTC.

This chain links TRBV30 with TRBJ1-5, with no clear D. The length of the CDR3 is 13 residues. The germline gives CDR1 GTSNPN, CDR2 SVGIG (reference sequence). The V gene lost 4 bases and the J gene lost 6 bases, with 13 bases spanning the gap. For the CDR3, the DNA is TGTGCCTGGACCCTTCCCCGGGCTCAGCCCCAGCATTTT. Its protein is CAWTLPRAQPQHF.

CDR3: CAISGLDATQYF. CDR3 in DNA: TGTGCCATCAGTGGGTTAGACGCTACGCAGTATTTT. The chain recombines TRBV10-3 with TRBJ2-3, with no clear D. This CDR3 has 12 amino acids. In germline, CDR1 is ENHRY, CDR2 SYGVKD. V gave up 4 bases and J gave up 8 bases, with 10 bases separating them.

This CDR3 is CASSQGAVTYEQYF. The CDR3 DNA is TGTGCCAGCAGCCAGGGAGCGGTTACCTACGAGCAGTACTTC. The rearrangement joins TRBV3-1 to TRBJ2-7; TRBD2 is a possible D gene (5 bases). This CDR3 is 14 amino acids long. Germline CDR1 LGHDT, CDR2 YNNKEL (reference sequence). V was clipped by 3 bases and J by 2 bases, with 11 bases between them.

About this clonotype: This may be a read error, as it is one base from a much larger clone. The chain's CDR3 is CASSGRGRRGIQYF. CDR3 DNA sequence: TGTGCCAGCAGTGGGAGGGGGCGGAGGGGCATTCAGTACTTC. The rearrangement uses TRBV25-1 and TRBJ2-7; TRBD1 might be the D (7 bases). With the DNA end fitting TRBJ2-4 better, the J assignment may be wrong. Germline CDR1 is MGHDK and CDR2 is SYGVNS. CDR3 size: 14 residues.

This chain links TRBV6-2 or TRBV6-3 with TRBJ1-2; D remains unclear. Germline assignment: CDR1 MNHEY and CDR2 SVGEGT. The CDR3 length is 13 residues. Trimming pared 2 bases from V and 2 bases from J, leaving 6 bases between. The CDR3 DNA reads as TGTGCCAGCAGTTACGAGAGGAACTATGGCTACACCTTC. Protein: CASSYERNYGYTF.